The 9 T cell receptor beta chains listed next were all sequenced from one sample in a study of patients and donors after allogeneic stem cell transplantation (dated by TCRdb to the early 2020s). The library was obtained by RT-PCR. The instrument given in TCRdb is NextSeq 550. The public reads were quality trimmed at Q25 with fastp and then assembled into clones with MiXCR by TCRdb, keeping productive beta chains. Merged by CDR3 protein, the rows form single entries marked with the most common genes and DNA. This sample comprises about 960,000 distinct CDR3 sequences, about a sixth of them detected only once. Around 6% of the sample goes to the ten largest clones. Specimen: blood, either unsorted or a sorted T cell fraction (not recorded which). These receptors all come from a human donor who was either an allogeneic HSCT recipient or a stem cell or donor lymphocyte infusion donor (not recorded which). It is not recorded whose cells these are; they may come from a transplant donor.

This clonotype was seen a handful of times. The J gene is TRBJ2-2, the V gene TRBV21-1; the table assigns TRBD1, which was not confirmed against the DNA. TRBV21-1 is noted as a pseudogene. This CDR3 is 15 amino acids long. In DNA form, the CDR3 reads TGTGCCAGCAGCAAAATGGAGGTAGCCCCGGGGGAGCTGTTTTTT. It yields the protein CASSKMEVAPGELFF.

There are many counts of this clonotype. V gene TRBV5-6 combines with J gene TRBJ1-4; D unclear. V was cut by 0 bases and J by 3 bases, with 6 bases left in between. Looked up from germline, CDR1 is SGHDT and CDR2 is YYEEEE. The length of the CDR3 is 14 residues. CDR3 nucleotide sequence: TGTGCCAGCAGCTTGGGTACATCTAATGAAAAACTGTTTTTT. Protein product: CASSLGTSNEKLFF.

This clonotype was detected ten times or more. The chain couples TRBV4-3 to TRBJ2-1; TRBD1 matches 9 bases. The CDR3 runs 15 residues. With 2 bases clipped from V and 6 bases from J, the junction kept 5 bases outside the gene matches. Germline CDR1 is LGHNA and CDR2 is YSLEER. For the CDR3, the DNA is TGCGCCAGCAGCCAATGGGACAGGGTAGGCAATGAGCAGTTCTTC. Translation gives CASSQWDRVGNEQFF.

The gene calls are TRBV9 and TRBJ2-3; 8 bases agree with TRBD2. V lost 0 bases, J lost 2 bases, and 5 bases stayed unmatched. The CDR3 sequence is 16 residues long. Germline V lookup: CDR1 SGDLS, CDR2 YYNGEE. The CDR3 nucleotides are TGTGCCAGCAGCGTAGAAGCGGGGGCTTACACAGATACGCAGTATTTT. It yields the protein CASSVEAGAYTDTQYF.

The table lists this clonotype with many counts. The DNA for the CDR3 is TGTGCCAGCGGGTCGGGTTCGCTCGAGCAGTACTTC. Its protein product is CASGSGSLEQYF. V is TRBV12-3 or TRBV12-4 and J is TRBJ2-7; D unclear. This CDR3 region has 12 residues. Trimming left V 8 bases short and J 6 bases short, with 14 bases between.

V and J are TRBV5-1 and TRBJ2-2; 7 positions agree with TRBD2. The CDR3 has 16 amino acids. J gave up 0 bases and V 1 base, and 3 bases lay outside the gene matches. CDR1 is SGHRS and CDR2 is YFSETQ in the germline V gene. CDR3 protein: CASSLQRGANTGELFF. DNA of the CDR3: TGCGCCAGCAGCTTGCAGCGGGGAGCGAACACCGGGGAGCTGTTTTTT. Supplemented by reference TRBV5-1 and TRBJ2-2, the full variable domain reads KAGVTQTPRYLIKTRGQQVTLSCSPISGHRSVSWYQQTPGQGLQFLFEYFSETQRNKGNFPGRFSGRQFSNSRSEMNVSTLELGDSALYLCASSLQRGANTGELFFGEGSRLTVL.

The chain uses TRBV20-1 and TRBJ2-7; 8 bases are a match to TRBD2. J gave up 5 bases and V 0 bases, and 9 bases lay outside the gene matches. The CDR3 extends over 15 amino acids. Germline values: CDR1 DFQATT, CDR2 SNEGSKA (reference sequence). The CDR3 protein is CSAREDGGGTNEQYF. Written as DNA, the CDR3 is TGCAGTGCTAGAGAGGACGGCGGGGGGACGAACGAGCAGTACTTC.

The genes are TRBV6-2 or TRBV6-3 and TRBJ2-3; the match to TRBD2 covers 9 bases. Unmatched junction bases numbered 5, after V lost 4 bases and J lost 0 bases. The V gene's germline CDR1 is MNHEY and CDR2 SVGEGT. The CDR3 sequence is 16 residues long. As DNA, the CDR3 is TGTGCCAGCAGTTTGAGGACTAGCGCTAGCACAGATACGCAGTATTTT. Translated, it gives CASSLRTSASTDTQYF.

The chain employs TRBV29-1 and TRBJ2-7; D possibly matches TRBD1 or TRBD2 (5 bases each). CDR1 is SQVTM, CDR2 ANQGSEA, per germline. CDR3 length: 14 residues. The V end was cut by 3 bases, the J end by 2 bases, with 14 bases between. The CDR3 region is CSVDRQGETYEQYF. CDR3 nucleotides: TGCAGCGTTGACAGGCAGGGAGAAACCTACGAGCAGTACTTC.